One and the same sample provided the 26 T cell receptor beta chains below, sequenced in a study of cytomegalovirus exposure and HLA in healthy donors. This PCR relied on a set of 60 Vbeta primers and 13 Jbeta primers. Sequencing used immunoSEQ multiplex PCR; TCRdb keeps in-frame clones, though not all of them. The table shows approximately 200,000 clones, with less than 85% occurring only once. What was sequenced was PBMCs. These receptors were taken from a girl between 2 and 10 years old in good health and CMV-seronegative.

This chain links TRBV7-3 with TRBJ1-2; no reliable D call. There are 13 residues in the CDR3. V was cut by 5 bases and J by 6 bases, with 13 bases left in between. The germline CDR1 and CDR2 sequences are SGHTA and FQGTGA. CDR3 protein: CASSLSLGDGYTF. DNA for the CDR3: TGTGCCAGCAGCCTATCCCTCGGGGATGGCTACACCTTC. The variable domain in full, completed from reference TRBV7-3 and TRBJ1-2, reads GAGVSQTPSNKVTEKGKYVELRCDPISGHTALYWYRQSLGQGPEFLIYFQGTGAADDSGLPNDRFFAVRPEGSVSTLKIQRTERGDSAVYLCASSLSLGDGYTFGSGTRLTVV.

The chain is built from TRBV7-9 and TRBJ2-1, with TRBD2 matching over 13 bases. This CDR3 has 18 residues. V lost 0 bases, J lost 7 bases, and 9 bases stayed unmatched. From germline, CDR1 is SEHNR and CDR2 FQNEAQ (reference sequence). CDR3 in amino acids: CASSLAFTTSGRANEQFF. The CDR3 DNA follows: TGTGCCAGCAGCTTAGCCTTTACAACTAGCGGGAGGGCGAATGAGCAGTTCTTC.

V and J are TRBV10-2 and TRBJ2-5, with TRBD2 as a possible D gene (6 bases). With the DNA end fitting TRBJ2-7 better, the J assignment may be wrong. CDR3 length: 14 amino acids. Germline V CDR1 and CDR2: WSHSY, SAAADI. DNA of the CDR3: TGCGCCAGCAGTGAGAAGGGACTGCGTTCCGAGCAGTACTTC. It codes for CASSEKGLRSEQYF.

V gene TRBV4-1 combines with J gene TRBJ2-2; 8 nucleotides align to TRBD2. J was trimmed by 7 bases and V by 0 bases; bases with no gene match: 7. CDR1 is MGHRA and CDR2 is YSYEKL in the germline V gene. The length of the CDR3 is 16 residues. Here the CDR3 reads CASSQDALAVVGELFF. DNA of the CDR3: TGCGCCAGCAGCCAAGATGCACTAGCGGTCGTCGGGGAGCTGTTTTTT.

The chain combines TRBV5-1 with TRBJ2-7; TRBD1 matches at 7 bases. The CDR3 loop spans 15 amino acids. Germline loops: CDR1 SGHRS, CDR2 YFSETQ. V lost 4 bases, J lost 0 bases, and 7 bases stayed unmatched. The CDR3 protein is CASSLRTGASYEQYF. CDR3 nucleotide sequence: TGCGCCAGCAGCCTACGTACAGGGGCCTCCTACGAGCAGTACTTC.

Here the CDR3 DNA reads TGCGCCAGCAGCCCTCCGGGACAGAAAGAGACCCAGTACTTC. This sequence encodes CASSPPGQKETQYF. The V gene is TRBV5-1, the J gene TRBJ2-5; 7 bases align to TRBD1. The CDR3 extends over 14 amino acids. Per the germline V gene, CDR1 is SGHRS and CDR2 is YFSETQ. Trimming took 4 bases from V and 3 from J; bases not matched to a gene: 6.

The DNA for the CDR3 is TGTGCCAGCAGCCCCCTCTCCTACGAGCAGTACTTC. The encoded protein is CASSPLSYEQYF. The V call is TRBV7-2, the J call TRBJ2-7; D call uncertain. Trimming left V 5 bases short and J 0 bases short, with 5 bases between. Germline V lookup: CDR1 SGHTA, CDR2 FQGNSA. This CDR3 comprises 12 residues.

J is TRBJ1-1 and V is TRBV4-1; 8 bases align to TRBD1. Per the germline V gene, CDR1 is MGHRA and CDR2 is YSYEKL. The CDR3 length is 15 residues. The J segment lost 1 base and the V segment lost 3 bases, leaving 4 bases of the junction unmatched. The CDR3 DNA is TGCGCCAGCAGCCACGAACAGGGGGGGAACACTGAAGCTTTCTTT. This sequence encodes CASSHEQGGNTEAFF.

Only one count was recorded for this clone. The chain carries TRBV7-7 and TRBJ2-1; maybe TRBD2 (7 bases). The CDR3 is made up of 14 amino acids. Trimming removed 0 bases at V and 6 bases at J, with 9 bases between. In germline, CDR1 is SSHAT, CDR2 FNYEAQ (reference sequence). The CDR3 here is CASSLAGGLNEQFF. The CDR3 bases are TGTGCCAGCAGCTTAGCGGGGGGGCTCAATGAGCAGTTCTTC.

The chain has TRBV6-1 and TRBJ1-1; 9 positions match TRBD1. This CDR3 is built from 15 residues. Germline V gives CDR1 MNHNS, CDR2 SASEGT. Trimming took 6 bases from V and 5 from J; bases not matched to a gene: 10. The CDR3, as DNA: TGTGCCAGCAGGTCCCGGGACAGGGTTACGACTGAAGCTTTCTTT. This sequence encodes CASRSRDRVTTEAFF.

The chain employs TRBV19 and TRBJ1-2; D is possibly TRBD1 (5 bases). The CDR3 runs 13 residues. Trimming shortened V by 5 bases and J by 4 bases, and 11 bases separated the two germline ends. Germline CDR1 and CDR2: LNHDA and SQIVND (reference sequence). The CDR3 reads CASSPRASYGYTF. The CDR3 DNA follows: TGTGCCAGTAGTCCCAGGGCCTCCTATGGCTACACCTTC.

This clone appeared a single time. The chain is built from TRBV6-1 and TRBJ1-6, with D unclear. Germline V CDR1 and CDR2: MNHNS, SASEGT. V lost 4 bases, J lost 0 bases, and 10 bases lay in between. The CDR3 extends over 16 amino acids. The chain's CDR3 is CASSAEGHSYNSPLHF. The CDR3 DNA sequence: TGTGCCAGCAGTGCGGAGGGCCACTCCTATAATTCACCCCTCCACTTT.

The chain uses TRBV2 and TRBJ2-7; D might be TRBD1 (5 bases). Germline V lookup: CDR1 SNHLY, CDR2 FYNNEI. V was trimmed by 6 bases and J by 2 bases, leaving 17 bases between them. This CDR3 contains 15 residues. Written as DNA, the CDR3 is TGTGCCAGCAGGGGGATTAGGACGGACACCTACGAGCAGTACTTC. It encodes CASRGIRTDTYEQYF.

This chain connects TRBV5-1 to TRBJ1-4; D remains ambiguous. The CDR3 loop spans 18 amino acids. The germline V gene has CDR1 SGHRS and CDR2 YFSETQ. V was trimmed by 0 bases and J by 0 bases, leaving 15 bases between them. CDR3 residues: CASSLVIVGTATNEKLFF. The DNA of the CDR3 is TGCGCCAGCAGCTTGGTAATTGTTGGTACAGCAACTAATGAAAAACTGTTTTTT.

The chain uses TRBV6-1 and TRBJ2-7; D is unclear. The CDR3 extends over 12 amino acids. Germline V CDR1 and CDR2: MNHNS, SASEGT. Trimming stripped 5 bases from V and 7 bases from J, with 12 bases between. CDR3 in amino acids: CASSLYLREQYF. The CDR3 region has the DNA TGTGCCAGCAGTCTTTACCTCAGGGAGCAGTACTTC.

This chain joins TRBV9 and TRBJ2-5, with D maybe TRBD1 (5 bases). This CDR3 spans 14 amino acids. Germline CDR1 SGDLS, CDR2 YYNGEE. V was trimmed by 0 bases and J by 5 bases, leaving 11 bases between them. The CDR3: CASSVGWGRETQYF. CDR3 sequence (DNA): TGTGCCAGCAGCGTAGGATGGGGCCGGGAGACCCAGTACTTC.

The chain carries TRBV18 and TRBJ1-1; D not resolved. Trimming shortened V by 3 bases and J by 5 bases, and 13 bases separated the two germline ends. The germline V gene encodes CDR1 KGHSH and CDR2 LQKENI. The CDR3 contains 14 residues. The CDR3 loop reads CASSPQTPGTEAFF. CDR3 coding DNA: TGTGCCAGCTCACCCCAGACCCCCGGGACTGAAGCTTTCTTT.

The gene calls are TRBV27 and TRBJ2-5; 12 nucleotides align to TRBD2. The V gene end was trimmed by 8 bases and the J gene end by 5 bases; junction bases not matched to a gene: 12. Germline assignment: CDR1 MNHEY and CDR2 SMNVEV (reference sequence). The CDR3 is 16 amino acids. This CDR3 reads CASRSPRLAGVETQYF. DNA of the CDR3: TGTGCCAGCCGCTCCCCCAGACTAGCGGGAGTTGAGACCCAGTACTTC.

The CDR3 region has the DNA TGTGCCAGCAGCTCGAAAGGGGAAGAAGAGACCCAGTACTTC. Encoded protein: CASSSKGEEETQYF. The chain couples TRBV7-7 to TRBJ2-5, with D perhaps matching TRBD1 (5 bases). Trimming took off 4 bases at V and 3 bases at J, with 12 bases between the two ends. Germline assignment: CDR1 SSHAT and CDR2 FNYEAQ (reference sequence). The CDR3 extends over 14 amino acids.

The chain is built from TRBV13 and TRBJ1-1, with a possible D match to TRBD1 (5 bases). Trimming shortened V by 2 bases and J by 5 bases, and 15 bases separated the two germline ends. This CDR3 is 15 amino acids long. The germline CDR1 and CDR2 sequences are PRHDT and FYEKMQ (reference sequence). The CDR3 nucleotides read TGTGCCAGCAGCTTAACAGGAGGGAGAGGGACTGAAGCTTTCTTT. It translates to CASSLTGGRGTEAFF.

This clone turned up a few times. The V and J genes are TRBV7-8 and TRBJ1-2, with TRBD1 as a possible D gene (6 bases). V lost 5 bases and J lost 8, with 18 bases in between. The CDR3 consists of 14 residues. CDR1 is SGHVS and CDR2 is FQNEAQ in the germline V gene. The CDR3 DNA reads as TGTGCCAGCAGCCTTGGGACACCAGGACGAGGCTACACCTTC. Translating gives CASSLGTPGRGYTF.

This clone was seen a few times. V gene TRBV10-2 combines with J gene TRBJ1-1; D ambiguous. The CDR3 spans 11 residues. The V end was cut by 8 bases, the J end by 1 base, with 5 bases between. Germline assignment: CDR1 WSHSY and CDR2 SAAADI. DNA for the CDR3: TGCGCCAGCGTTAAGAACACTGAAGCTTTCTTT. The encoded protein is CASVKNTEAFF.

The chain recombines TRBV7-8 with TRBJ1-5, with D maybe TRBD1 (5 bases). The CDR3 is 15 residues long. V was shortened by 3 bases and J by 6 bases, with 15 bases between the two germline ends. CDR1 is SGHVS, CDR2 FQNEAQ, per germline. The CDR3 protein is CASSLGGVRGQPQHF. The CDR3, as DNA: TGTGCCAGCAGCTTGGGGGGTGTGAGGGGTCAGCCCCAGCATTTT. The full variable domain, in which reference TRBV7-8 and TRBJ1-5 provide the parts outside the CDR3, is GAGVSQSPRYKVAKRGQDVALRCDPISGHVSLFWYQQALGQGPEFLTYFQNEAQLDKSGLPSDRFFAERPEGSVSTLKIQRTQQEDSAVYLCASSLGGVRGQPQHFGDGTRLSIL.

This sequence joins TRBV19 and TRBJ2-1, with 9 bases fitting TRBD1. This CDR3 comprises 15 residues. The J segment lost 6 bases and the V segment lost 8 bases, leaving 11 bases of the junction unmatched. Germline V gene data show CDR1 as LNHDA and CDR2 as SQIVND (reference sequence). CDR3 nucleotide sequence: TGTGCCAGTTTAGGGGACAGGGCCTTACTCAATGAGCAGTTCTTC. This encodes CASLGDRALLNEQFF.

This chain's CDR3 is CASSLDGLADTQYF. Written as DNA, the CDR3 is TGTGCCAGCAGCTTGGATGGCCTAGCCGATACGCAGTATTTT. The rearrangement joins TRBV5-8 to TRBJ2-3; perhaps TRBD2 as D (5 bases). Between the trimmed V and J ends, which lost 0 bases and 6 bases, there was a span of 11 bases. CDR1 and CDR2 (germline): SGHTS, YDEGEE. CDR3 length equals 14 residues.

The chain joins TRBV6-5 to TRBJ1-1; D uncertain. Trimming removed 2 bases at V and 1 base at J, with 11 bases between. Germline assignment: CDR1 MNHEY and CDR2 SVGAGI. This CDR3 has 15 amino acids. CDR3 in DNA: TGTGCCAGCAGTTACGTACATGTTCCGAACACTGAAGCTTTCTTT. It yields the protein CASSYVHVPNTEAFF.